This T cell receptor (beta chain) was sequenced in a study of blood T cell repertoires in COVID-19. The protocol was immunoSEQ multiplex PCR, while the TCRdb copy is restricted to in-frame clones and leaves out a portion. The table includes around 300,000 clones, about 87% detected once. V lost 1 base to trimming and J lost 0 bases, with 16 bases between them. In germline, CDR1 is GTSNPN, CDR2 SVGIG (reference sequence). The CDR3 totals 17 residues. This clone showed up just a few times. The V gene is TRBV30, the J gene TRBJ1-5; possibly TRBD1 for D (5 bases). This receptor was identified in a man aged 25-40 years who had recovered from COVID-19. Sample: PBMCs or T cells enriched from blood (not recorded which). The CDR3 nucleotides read TGTGCCTGGAGTGGATGGGGCGTAGGGGTTAGCAATCAGCCCCAGCATTTT. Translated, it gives CAWSGWGVGVSNQPQHF.